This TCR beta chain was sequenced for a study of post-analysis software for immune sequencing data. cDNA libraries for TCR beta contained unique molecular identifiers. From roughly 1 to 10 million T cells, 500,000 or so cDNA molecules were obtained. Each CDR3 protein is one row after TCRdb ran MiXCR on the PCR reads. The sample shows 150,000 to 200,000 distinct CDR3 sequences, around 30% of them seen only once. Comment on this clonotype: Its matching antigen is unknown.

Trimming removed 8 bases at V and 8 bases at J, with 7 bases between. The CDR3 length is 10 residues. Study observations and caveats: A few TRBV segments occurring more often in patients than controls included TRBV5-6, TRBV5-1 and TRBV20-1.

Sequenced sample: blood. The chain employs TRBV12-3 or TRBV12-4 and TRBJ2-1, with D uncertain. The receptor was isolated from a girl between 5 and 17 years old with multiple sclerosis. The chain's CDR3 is CASVRDEQFF. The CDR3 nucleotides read TGTGCCAGCGTAAGAGATGAGCAGTTCTTC.